These 21 T cell receptor beta chains were all obtained from the same sample, sequenced in a study of blood T cell repertoires in COVID-19. The repertoire was sequenced with immunoSEQ multiplex PCR; TCRdb's copy has only in-frame clones and lacks some. Here the sample spans hundreds of thousands of clones, roughly 89% being singletons. The sequencing input was peripheral blood. All receptors derive from a man aged 35-49 years with acute or convalescent COVID-19.

This chain links TRBV4-1 with TRBJ1-5; 10 bases are a match to TRBD1. The CDR3 runs to 15 residues. Germline CDR1 reads MGHRA; CDR2 reads YSYEKL. V was pared by 0 bases and J by 6 bases, with 2 bases of the junction left unmatched. The CDR3 spells CASSQDRTGGQPQHF. As DNA, the CDR3 is TGCGCCAGCAGCCAAGATAGGACAGGGGGTCAGCCCCAGCATTTT.

V gene TRBV12-5 combines with J gene TRBJ1-4; the D is unclear. The V end was cut by 3 bases, the J end by 14 bases, with 13 bases between. CDR1 is LGHNT and CDR2 is FRNRAP in the germline V gene. The CDR3 has 12 amino acids. This CDR3 is CASGFTEDSLFF. CDR3 nucleotides: TGTGCTAGTGGTTTTACGGAGGATAGTCTGTTTTTT.

The chain recombines TRBV3-1 (or the pseudogene TRBV3-2) with TRBJ2-3; the match to TRBD2 covers 11 bases. J was trimmed by 5 bases and V by 4 bases; bases with no gene match: 2. The CDR3 has 14 amino acids. Germline V gene lookup returns CDR1 LGHDT and CDR2 YNNKEL (reference sequence). The CDR3 sequence: CASSRLAGLDTQYF. The CDR3 DNA follows: TGTGCCAGCAGCCGACTAGCGGGGTTAGATACGCAGTATTTT.

This chain uses TRBV10-3 with TRBJ1-1; D uncertain. V lost 2 bases and J 6 bases, leaving 13 bases between the germline ends. Germline lookup yields CDR1 ENHRY and CDR2 SYGVKD. There are 14 residues in the CDR3. For the CDR3, the DNA is TGTGCCATCAGTGAGCGGGAAGGTACGGCTGAAGCTTTCTTT. Translating gives CAISEREGTAEAFF.

V and J are TRBV5-8 and TRBJ2-5; the match to TRBD1 covers 7 bases. Germline CDR1 is SGHTS and CDR2 is YDEGEE. There are 15 residues in the CDR3. The V segment lost 3 bases and the J segment 5 bases; nucleotides outside the gene matches: 10. The CDR3 DNA reads TGTGCCAGCAGCTGGAGGACAGGAAGGGGTGAGACCCAGTACTTC. It yields the protein CASSWRTGRGETQYF.

This sequence joins TRBV7-2 and TRBJ1-2; a possible D gene is TRBD1 (6 bases). V was pared by 2 bases and J by 8 bases, with 15 bases between. CDR3 length equals 14 residues. Looked up from germline, CDR1 is SGHTA and CDR2 is FQGNSA. This CDR3 is CASSLSFRGGGYTF. The DNA of the CDR3 is TGTGCCAGCAGCTTATCGTTCAGGGGTGGAGGCTACACCTTC.

The V and J genes are TRBV6-1 and TRBJ2-2; D is uncertain. V lost 2 bases to trimming and J lost 4 bases, with 8 bases between them. The CDR3 totals 14 residues. From germline, CDR1 is MNHNS and CDR2 SASEGT. The CDR3, as DNA: TGTGCCAGCAGTGAATGGGCTCTCACCGGGGAGCTGTTTTTT. Translated: CASSEWALTGELFF.

Here the CDR3 DNA reads TGCGCCAGCAGCTTGATCGGGGGGGAGAACACTGAAGCTTTCTTT. Translated: CASSLIGGENTEAFF. The chain carries TRBV5-1 and TRBJ1-1; a weak D match, TRBD1 (5 bases). There are 15 residues in the CDR3. From germline, CDR1 is SGHRS and CDR2 YFSETQ. Trimming took 1 base from V and 1 from J, leaving 11 bases between them. Variable domain in full (rest from reference TRBV5-1 and TRBJ1-1): KAGVTQTPRYLIKTRGQQVTLSCSPISGHRSVSWYQQTPGQGLQFLFEYFSETQRNKGNFPGRFSGRQFSNSRSEMNVSTLELGDSALYLCASSLIGGENTEAFFGQGTRLTVV.

V is TRBV7-2 and J is TRBJ1-5, with TRBD1 matching 9 bases. Germline assignment: CDR1 SGHTA and CDR2 FQGNSA. The junction had 9 bases not matched to a gene; V was cut back by 3 bases and J by 0 bases. This CDR3 has 18 residues. CDR3 in DNA: TGTGCCAGCAGCTTTTCGGACAGGGGACAGTATAGCAATCAGCCCCAGCATTTT. Its translation: CASSFSDRGQYSNQPQHF.

The V and J genes are TRBV6-5 and TRBJ2-3; the D gene is possibly TRBD2 (5 bases). The germline V and J ends were trimmed by 5 bases and 6 bases, with 18 bases remaining between them. CDR1 and CDR2 from the germline V gene are MNHEY and SVGAGI. The length of the CDR3 is 15 residues. CDR3: CASSSGGRRFDTQYF. CDR3 nucleotides: TGTGCCAGCAGTAGCGGAGGACGTAGGTTCGATACGCAGTATTTT.

This chain links TRBV2 with TRBJ1-2; 7 bases map to TRBD1. Germline CDR1 and CDR2: SNHLY and FYNNEI. CDR3 length: 15 amino acids. J gave up 5 bases and V 3 bases, and 9 bases lay outside the gene matches. Written as DNA, the CDR3 is TGTGCCAGCAGTGAGAGGCTAAGGGGGCCATATGGCTACACCTTC. This codes for CASSERLRGPYGYTF.

This clone was counted between two and nine times. The chain combines TRBV21-1 with TRBJ2-5; TRBD1, as called in the table, went unchecked against the DNA. TRBV21-1 is described as a pseudogene. The CDR3 is 14 amino acids. For the CDR3, the DNA is TGTGCCAGCAGCAACGGGACAGGCCAAGAGACCCAGTACTTC. This encodes CASSNGTGQETQYF.

Of note for this clone: The sample carries other DNA sequences with the same CDR3. This chain links TRBV5-1 with TRBJ2-2; 9 bases align to TRBD2. The junction had 3 bases not matched to a gene; V was cut back by 0 bases and J by 3 bases. Germline values: CDR1 SGHRS, CDR2 YFSETQ. CDR3 length equals 16 residues. The CDR3 DNA sequence: TGCGCCAGCAGCTTGGCCCGCGGGGGGGACACCGGGGAGCTGTTTTTT. Protein product: CASSLARGGDTGELFF.

A word on this clone: This specimen includes other DNA sequences encoding the same CDR3. The rearrangement uses TRBV11-2 and TRBJ2-7; no clear D gene. The CDR3 totals 12 residues. V lost 1 base and J 3 bases, leaving 4 bases between the germline ends. Germline-derived CDR1 and CDR2 are SGHAT and FQNNGV. The CDR3 DNA follows: TGTGCCAGCAGCTTAGGTAGCTACGAGCAGTACTTC. Encoded protein: CASSLGSYEQYF. Filled out from reference TRBV11-2 and TRBJ2-7, the complete variable domain reads EAGVAQSPRYKIIEKRQSVAFWCNPISGHATLYWYQQILGQGPKLLIQFQNNGVVDDSQLPKDRFSAERLKGVDSTLKIQPAKLEDSAVYLCASSLGSYEQYFGPGTRLTVT.

The rearrangement uses TRBV24-1 and TRBJ2-7; a weak D match, TRBD1 (5 bases). Per germline, CDR1 KGHDR and CDR2 SFDVKD. CDR3 length: 13 residues. V lost 3 bases to trimming and J lost 4 bases, with 9 bases between them. The CDR3 DNA reads as TGTGCCACCAGTGATGGGGCAGGGTACGAGCAGTACTTC. Translated, it gives CATSDGAGYEQYF.

This clone has just one count. This chain links TRBV5-1 with TRBJ1-4; D possibly corresponds to TRBD1 (5 bases). The CDR3 has 17 residues. Germline assignment: CDR1 SGHRS and CDR2 YFSETQ. V lost 4 bases to trimming and J lost 6 bases, with 22 bases between them. Here the CDR3 reads CASSATGLRSIYEKLFF. CDR3 nucleotide sequence: TGCGCCAGCAGCGCCACGGGACTACGTTCGATTTATGAAAAACTGTTTTTT.

V is TRBV5-1 and J is TRBJ2-7; 8 positions match TRBD1. The CDR3 has 15 amino acids. Germline V CDR1 and CDR2: SGHRS, YFSETQ. Trimming cost V 4 bases and J 2 bases; bases outside gene matches: 8. CDR3 region: CASSPGQAPTYEQYF. The CDR3 bases are TGCGCCAGCAGCCCGGGACAGGCACCGACCTACGAGCAGTACTTC.

This clone was detected once. V usage is TRBV9 and J usage is TRBJ2-7; no clear D gene. V lost 2 bases and J lost 7, with 13 bases in between. Germline-derived CDR1 and CDR2 are SGDLS and YYNGEE. The CDR3 length is 13 residues. Written as DNA, the CDR3 is TGTGCCAGCAGCGTTGGGTGGATCGGGGAGCAGTACTTC. Protein product: CASSVGWIGEQYF. Together with reference TRBV9 and TRBJ2-7, the CDR3 gives the full variable domain: DSGVTQTPKHLITATGQRVTLRCSPRSGDLSVYWYQQSLDQGLQFLIQYYNGEERAKGNILERFSAQQFPDLHSELNLSSLELGDSALYFCASSVGWIGEQYFGPGTRLTVT.

The chain is built from TRBV9 and TRBJ2-3; no definite D call. The ends were cut back, 3 bases at V and 1 base at J, with 9 bases in the middle. The CDR3 contains 14 residues. Germline V CDR1 and CDR2: SGDLS, YYNGEE. The CDR3 DNA follows: TGTGCCAGCAGCGCTTTATTTCGCACAGATACGCAGTATTTT. Translating it yields CASSALFRTDTQYF.

This clone came up once. The chain links TRBV24-1 to TRBJ1-2; TRBD1 matches at 7 bases. The CDR3 sequence is 14 residues long. Trimming at V came to 3 bases and at J to 6 bases, leaving 6 bases not matched to a gene. Per the germline V gene, CDR1 is KGHDR and CDR2 is SFDVKD. The CDR3 is CATSDPGQPDGYTF. Here the CDR3 DNA reads TGTGCCACCAGTGATCCGGGACAGCCGGATGGCTACACCTTC.

This clone has only a few counts. The genes are TRBV6-6 and TRBJ2-3, with 12 bases fitting TRBD2. The junction had 12 bases not matched to a gene; V was cut back by 5 bases and J by 6 bases. Germline lookup yields CDR1 MNHNY and CDR2 SVGAGI (reference sequence). This CDR3 comprises 17 residues. The CDR3 nucleotides read TGTGCCAGCAGTCTTAAGACTAGCGGGGGCCCCAGGGATACGCAGTATTTT. It encodes CASSLKTSGGPRDTQYF.